The clone carrying this TCR beta chain was seen only a few times. Sequencing used immunoSEQ multiplex PCR; TCRdb keeps in-frame clones, though not all of them. The profile shows roughly 120,000 clones, roughly 86% of them singletons. These data originate in a study of blood T cell repertoires in COVID-19. The CDR3 is made up of 15 amino acids. Trimming took 3 bases from V and 5 from J; bases not matched to a gene: 9. Germline CDR1 and CDR2: SGDLS and YYNGEE. The V call is TRBV9, the J call TRBJ2-5, with 8 nucleotides matching TRBD2. The specimen was peripheral blood. This TCR was recovered from a human donor in a cohort sampled during active COVID-19. The CDR3 protein is CASSAHGGGGETQYF. In DNA, the CDR3 is TGTGCCAGCAGCGCCCACGGGGGCGGGGGGGAGACCCAGTACTTC.